This T cell receptor (beta chain) came from a study of T-cell memory formation after mild COVID-19. Looking at the study overall: TCR clusters showed largely donor specificity. Study-level results: The pre-infection memory compartment contained some responding clones, suggesting cross-reactive memory joined. CM and EM subsets held most contracting CD4+ clones; EMRA held CD8+ ones.

This CDR3 spans 13 amino acids. V was pared by 0 bases and J by 11 bases, with 13 bases between. CDR1 is SGHDT and CDR2 is YYEEEE in the germline V gene. TCR alpha and TCR beta cDNA libraries carrying sample barcodes and UMIs came from 5'RACE with constant-segment primers. TCRdb used MiXCR to reprocess the 5' RACE reads, holding one entry per CDR3 protein. The data hold 400,000 to 500,000 distinct CDR3 sequences, with around 19% observed a single time. This clonotype was counted only a few times. Its antigen is unidentified. The chain links TRBV5-6 to TRBJ2-3; no reliable D call. The receptor was derived from an adult woman who had mild COVID-19 (a few samples of this study predate the infection). Cell type and time point are not known. Sequencing was done on a sample of PBMCs or a T cell subset sorted from them (not recorded which). The CDR3 region is CASSLASGEWQYF. The CDR3 DNA reads TGTGCCAGCAGCTTGGCGAGTGGCGAGTGGCAGTATTTT.